Listed below are T cell receptor beta chains from one sample, sequenced in a study of T cell changes during pregnancy in multiple sclerosis. Sequencing was performed with immunoSEQ multiplex PCR; in TCRdb, only in-frame clones are kept and a portion is missing. The sample includes approximately 89,000 clones, around 94% of them seen just once. Sample: peripheral blood, taken after pregnancy. These receptors were obtained from a female donor in good health, enrolled as a control in a pregnancy study. Both conserved end residues are part of each CDR3. D genes are given only for firm matches. Size is stated for part of the rows, as once, few or many counts, or as a class when the clone is expanded.

CDR3 protein: CASSLLETDTQYF
CDR3 DNA: TGTGCCAGCAGCTTGCTGGAGACAGATACGCAGTATTTT
clone size: .
D gene: .
J gene: TRBJ2-3
V gene: TRBV11-3

CDR3 protein: CASKKSGLLYEQYF
CDR3 DNA: TGTGCCAGCAAAAAATCCGGGTTACTCTACGAGCAGTACTTC
clone size: .
D gene: .
J gene: TRBJ2-7
V gene: TRBV2

CDR3 protein: CASSPTAGGDTQYF
CDR3 DNA: TGTGCCAGCTCACCCACCGCAGGGGGGGATACGCAGTATTTT
clone size: .
D gene: .
J gene: TRBJ2-3
V gene: TRBV18

CDR3 protein: CASSFGGWAPPDTQYF
CDR3 DNA: TGTGCCAGCAGTTTTGGGGGGTGGGCCCCCCCAGATACGCAGTATTTT
clone size: .
D gene: .
J gene: TRBJ2-3
V gene: TRBV27

CDR3 protein: CASSLYVGQGSYGYTF
CDR3 DNA: TGCGCCAGCAGCTTGTATGTTGGACAGGGAAGCTATGGCTACACCTTC
clone size: .
D gene: TRBD1
J gene: TRBJ1-2
V gene: TRBV5-1

CDR3 protein: CASSIPGGAGANVLTF
CDR3 DNA: TGTGCCAGTAGTATTCCGGGGGGTGCTGGGGCCAACGTCCTGACTTTC
clone size: .
D gene: TRBD2
J gene: TRBJ2-6
V gene: TRBV19

CDR3 protein: CASSEIPGGINQPQHF
CDR3 DNA: TGTGCCAGCAGTGAAATACCGGGCGGGATCAATCAGCCCCAGCATTTT
clone size: few
D gene: .
J gene: TRBJ1-5
V gene: TRBV2

CDR3 protein: CASSLGPGQSGELFF
CDR3 DNA: TGTGCCAGCAGTTTAGGGCCAGGGCAGTCAGGGGAGCTGTTTTTT
clone size: .
D gene: .
J gene: TRBJ2-2
V gene: TRBV27

CDR3 protein: CASTLGGYGYTF
CDR3 DNA: TGTGCCAGCACTTTGGGGGGGTATGGCTACACCTTC
clone size: once
D gene: .
J gene: TRBJ1-2
V gene: TRBV28

CDR3 protein: CASSSRTGVLTGELFF
CDR3 DNA: TGTGCCAGCAGCAGTCGGACAGGGGTTTTAACCGGGGAGCTGTTTTTT
clone size: .
D gene: TRBD1
J gene: TRBJ2-2
V gene: TRBV5-4

CDR3 protein: CASSYQGFYEQYF
CDR3 DNA: TGTGCCAGCAGTTACCAGGGTTTCTACGAGCAGTACTTC
clone size: .
D gene: .
J gene: TRBJ2-7
V gene: TRBV6-6

CDR3 protein: CASSHGTSGTSGRAEQYF
CDR3 DNA: TGCGCCAGCAGCCATGGAACGTCCGGGACTAGCGGGAGAGCCGAGCAGTACTTC
clone size: .
D gene: TRBD2
J gene: TRBJ2-7
V gene: TRBV4-1

CDR3 protein: CASSLPGDLRVEQYF
CDR3 DNA: TGTGCCAGCAGTCTCCCGGGGGACCTCCGGGTTGAGCAGTACTTC
clone size: .
D gene: .
J gene: TRBJ2-7
V gene: TRBV28

CDR3 protein: CASTLGGLAGQETQYF
CDR3 DNA: TGTGCCAGCACCCTGGGGGGACTAGCGGGCCAAGAGACCCAGTACTTC
clone size: .
D gene: TRBD2
J gene: TRBJ2-5
V gene: TRBV25-1

CDR3 protein: CASSLRDRLYNEQFF
CDR3 DNA: TGTGCCAGCAGCTTAAGGGACAGATTATACAATGAGCAGTTCTTC
clone size: .
D gene: TRBD1
J gene: TRBJ2-1
V gene: TRBV7-2

CDR3 protein: CASSPNREYEQYF
CDR3 DNA: TGTGCCAGCTCACCAAACAGGGAATACGAGCAGTACTTC
clone size: .
D gene: .
J gene: TRBJ2-7
V gene: TRBV18

CDR3 protein: CTSSQDRQPWNQPQHF
CDR3 DNA: TGCACCAGCAGCCAAGATAGACAACCCTGGAATCAGCCCCAGCATTTT
clone size: .
D gene: .
J gene: TRBJ1-5
V gene: TRBV1

CDR3 protein: CASSVGLAANEKLFF
CDR3 DNA: TGTGCCAGCAGCGTGGGACTGGCGGCTAATGAAAAACTGTTTTTT
clone size: .
D gene: .
J gene: TRBJ1-4
V gene: TRBV9

CDR3 protein: CASSTGGGYTF
CDR3 DNA: TGTGCCAGTAGTACGGGGGGAGGCTACACCTTC
clone size: once
D gene: .
J gene: TRBJ1-2
V gene: TRBV19

CDR3 protein: CASSLNGAQETQYF
CDR3 DNA: TGTGCCAGCAGCTTAAATGGGGCCCAAGAGACCCAGTACTTC
clone size: .
D gene: .
J gene: TRBJ2-5
V gene: TRBV7-9

CDR3 protein: CASSGSLQAPGELFF
CDR3 DNA: TGTGCCAGCAGTGGATCTCTGCAGGCCCCCGGGGAGCTGTTTTTT
clone size: .
D gene: .
J gene: TRBJ2-2
V gene: TRBV6-1

CDR3 protein: CASSVDVSGDIQYF
CDR3 DNA: TGTGCCAGCAGCGTAGACGTTAGCGGGGACATTCAGTACTTC
clone size: .
D gene: TRBD2
J gene: TRBJ2-4
V gene: TRBV9

CDR3 protein: CASRPLQGTYEQYF
CDR3 DNA: TGCGCCAGCCGACCCCTGCAGGGCACCTACGAGCAGTACTTC
clone size: once
D gene: .
J gene: TRBJ2-7
V gene: TRBV10-2

CDR3 protein: CASSTRTAQLAKNIQYF
CDR3 DNA: TGTGCCAGTAGTACCCGGACAGCTCAACTAGCCAAAAACATTCAGTACTTC
clone size: .
D gene: .
J gene: TRBJ2-4
V gene: TRBV19

CDR3 protein: CASSLGISAEQYF
CDR3 DNA: TGCGCCAGCAGCCTGGGCATTAGCGCCGAGCAGTACTTC
clone size: .
D gene: .
J gene: TRBJ2-7
V gene: TRBV5-1

CDR3 protein: CASSSRDRISYEQYF
CDR3 DNA: TGTGCCAGCAGTTCCCGGGACAGGATAAGCTACGAGCAGTACTTC
clone size: once
D gene: TRBD1
J gene: TRBJ2-7
V gene: TRBV2

CDR3 protein: CSVEELAGHEQYF
CDR3 DNA: TGCAGCGTTGAAGAGTTAGCGGGCCACGAGCAGTACTTC
clone size: .
D gene: TRBD2
J gene: TRBJ2-7
V gene: TRBV29-1

CDR3 protein: CASRKLLQGAEEKLFF
CDR3 DNA: TGTGCCAGCAGAAAACTCCTTCAGGGGGCTGAGGAAAAACTGTTTTTT
clone size: .
D gene: TRBD1
J gene: TRBJ1-4
V gene: TRBV5-8

CDR3 protein: CASSDDSFGYTF
CDR3 DNA: TGTGCCAGCTCAGATGATTCCTTCGGCTACACCTTC
clone size: .
D gene: .
J gene: TRBJ1-2
V gene: TRBV19

CDR3 protein: CASSPMGLGRANEKLFF
CDR3 DNA: TGTGCCAGCAGCCCGATGGGACTGGGTAGGGCTAATGAAAAACTGTTTTTT
clone size: few
D gene: .
J gene: TRBJ1-4
V gene: TRBV7-9

CDR3 protein: CACSRDLEQYF
CDR3 DNA: TGTGCCTGTTCCAGGGATCTCGAGCAGTACTTC
clone size: once
D gene: .
J gene: TRBJ2-7
V gene: TRBV30

CDR3 protein: CATSREAYGANVLTF
CDR3 DNA: TGTGCCACCAGCAGAGAAGCGTATGGGGCCAACGTCCTGACTTTC
clone size: .
D gene: .
J gene: TRBJ2-6
V gene: TRBV15

CDR3 protein: CASMAAGVSSYEQYF
CDR3 DNA: TGTGCCAGCATGGCGGCCGGGGTTAGCTCCTACGAGCAGTACTTC
clone size: .
D gene: .
J gene: TRBJ2-7
V gene: TRBV27

CDR3 protein: CASSIPPNWADEETQYF
CDR3 DNA: TGTGCCAGTAGTATTCCACCCAACTGGGCCGATGAAGAGACCCAGTACTTC
clone size: .
D gene: .
J gene: TRBJ2-5
V gene: TRBV19

CDR3 protein: CASLPTGASTDTQYF
CDR3 DNA: TGTGCCAGTCTTCCTACAGGGGCGAGCACAGATACGCAGTATTTT
clone size: .
D gene: TRBD1
J gene: TRBJ2-3
V gene: TRBV19

CDR3 protein: CASATGANYGYTF
CDR3 DNA: TGTGCCAGCGCGACAGGAGCTAACTATGGCTACACCTTC
clone size: .
D gene: .
J gene: TRBJ1-2
V gene: TRBV5-5

CDR3 protein: CASSLGQTQETQYF
CDR3 DNA: TGCGCCAGCAGCTTGGGACAGACCCAAGAGACCCAGTACTTC
clone size: .
D gene: .
J gene: TRBJ2-5
V gene: TRBV5-1

CDR3 protein: CASTWGQVNQPQHF
CDR3 DNA: TGTGCCAGCACCTGGGGACAGGTTAATCAGCCCCAGCATTTT
clone size: .
D gene: TRBD1
J gene: TRBJ1-5
V gene: TRBV6-6

CDR3 protein: CASSGQGLNQETQYF
CDR3 DNA: TGTGCCAGCAGTGGACAGGGGCTAAATCAAGAGACCCAGTACTTC
clone size: .
D gene: TRBD1
J gene: TRBJ2-5
V gene: TRBV2

CDR3 protein: CASSIGASGGNEQFF
CDR3 DNA: TGTGCCAGTAGTATAGGCGCTAGCGGGGGCAATGAGCAGTTCTTC
clone size: many
D gene: TRBD2
J gene: TRBJ2-1
V gene: TRBV19

CDR3 protein: CASSAQGGPQHF
CDR3 DNA: TGTGCCAGCAGTGCACAGGGGGGGCCCCAGCATTTT
clone size: .
D gene: TRBD1
J gene: TRBJ1-5
V gene: TRBV9

CDR3 protein: CASRLGQSTGELFF
CDR3 DNA: TGTGCCAGCAGACTGGGACAGAGCACCGGGGAGCTGTTTTTT
clone size: .
D gene: TRBD1
J gene: TRBJ2-2
V gene: TRBV6-5

CDR3 protein: CASSPGIQETQYF
CDR3 DNA: TGTGCCAGCAGCCCGGGTATCCAAGAGACCCAGTACTTC
clone size: .
D gene: .
J gene: TRBJ2-5
V gene: TRBV9

CDR3 protein: CASSLGQGYNEQFF
CDR3 DNA: TGCGCCAGCAGCTTGGGACAGGGGTACAATGAGCAGTTCTTC
clone size: .
D gene: TRBD1
J gene: TRBJ2-1
V gene: TRBV5-1

CDR3 protein: CASSSGQGMNTEAFF
CDR3 DNA: TGTGCCAGCAGCTCGGGACAGGGCATGAACACTGAAGCTTTCTTT
clone size: .
D gene: TRBD1
J gene: TRBJ1-1
V gene: TRBV5-4

CDR3 protein: CSVEDQTGGLYNEQFF
CDR3 DNA: TGCAGCGTTGAAGATCAGACGGGAGGACTTTACAATGAGCAGTTCTTC
clone size: .
D gene: TRBD2
J gene: TRBJ2-1
V gene: TRBV29-1

CDR3 protein: CASSQGTGGYYEQYF
CDR3 DNA: TGTGCCAGCAGCCAAGGGACAGGGGGTTACTACGAGCAGTACTTC
clone size: .
D gene: TRBD1
J gene: TRBJ2-7
V gene: TRBV6-5

CDR3 protein: CASSFRSSTDTQYF
CDR3 DNA: TGTGCCAGCAGTTTCCGTTCTAGCACAGATACGCAGTATTTT
clone size: .
D gene: .
J gene: TRBJ2-3
V gene: TRBV28

CDR3 protein: CASSYTGGETQYF
CDR3 DNA: TGTGCCAGCAGTTACACAGGGGGCGAGACCCAGTACTTC
clone size: .
D gene: TRBD1
J gene: TRBJ2-5
V gene: TRBV6-6

CDR3 protein: CASSEKTSGSYEQYF
CDR3 DNA: TGTGCCAGCAGTGAAAAGACTAGCGGGAGCTACGAGCAGTACTTC
clone size: .
D gene: TRBD2
J gene: TRBJ2-7
V gene: TRBV25-1

CDR3 protein: CASNQGDLGTDTQYF
CDR3 DNA: TGTGCCAGCAACCAAGGGGATCTGGGCACAGATACGCAGTATTTT
clone size: .
D gene: .
J gene: TRBJ2-3
V gene: TRBV2

CDR3 protein: CASSRAGVSTDTQYF
CDR3 DNA: TGTGCCAGCAGTCGAGCGGGAGTTAGCACAGATACGCAGTATTTT
clone size: .
D gene: TRBD2
J gene: TRBJ2-3
V gene: TRBV27

CDR3 protein: CSATGFNEQFF
CDR3 DNA: TGCAGTGCTACAGGGTTTAATGAGCAGTTCTTC
clone size: .
D gene: .
J gene: TRBJ2-1
V gene: TRBV20-1

CDR3 protein: CASSPVEGTGAYEQYF
CDR3 DNA: TGTGCCAGCAGCCCAGTGGAGGGAACAGGGGCATACGAGCAGTACTTC
clone size: .
D gene: .
J gene: TRBJ2-7
V gene: TRBV7-9

CDR3 protein: CASSSSAGTSGSYEQYF
CDR3 DNA: TGTGCCAGCAGTTCGTCCGCCGGGACTAGCGGATCCTACGAGCAGTACTTC
clone size: .
D gene: TRBD2
J gene: TRBJ2-7
V gene: TRBV28